The 8 T cell receptor beta chains given below trace back to one sample, sequenced in a study of blood T cells in healthy people across ages. A second PCR, run for about 7 to 11 cycles, used a sample-barcoded 5' primer plus a J-beta primer mix. TCRdb re-analysed the 5' RACE reads in MiXCR, keeping a single row per CDR3 protein. There are about 640,000 distinct CDR3 sequences in the sample; over 40% occur only once, and 30% lies in the top ten. Sequencing was done on a sample of blood. Receptor source: a man older than 75 in good health.

V gene TRBV6-2 or TRBV6-3 combines with J gene TRBJ2-1; a possible D gene is TRBD1 (6 bases). Germline V gene lookup returns CDR1 MNHEY and CDR2 SVGEGT. The CDR3 is made up of 12 amino acids. V was shortened by 8 bases and J by 10 bases, with 15 bases between the two germline ends. Written as DNA, the CDR3 is TGTGCCAGCGCCGACAGGCCCCAGGAGCAGTTCTTC. Residues: CASADRPQEQFF.

The gene calls are TRBV25-1 and TRBJ2-7, with 9 nucleotides matching TRBD2. The CDR3 totals 16 residues. Trimming removed 3 bases from V and 7 bases from J; junction bases left unmatched: 13. Germline V gives CDR1 MGHDK, CDR2 SYGVNS. DNA of the CDR3: TGTGCCAGCAGTGATGCAGGTGGCGGGGGGGTTAGGGAGCAGTACTTC. As protein: CASSDAGGGGVREQYF.

The CDR3 loop is CASSQDLDRVYNEQFF. CDR3 nucleotide sequence: TGTGCCAGCAGCCAAGATCTGGACAGGGTCTACAATGAGCAGTTCTTC. The chain combines TRBV3-1 with TRBJ2-1; 8 positions match TRBD1. This CDR3 region has 16 residues. V was clipped by 0 bases and J by 3 bases; unmatched bases: 4. The V gene's germline CDR1 is LGHDT and CDR2 YNNKEL (reference sequence).

A word on this clonotype: A much larger clone sits a single nucleotide away, making a read error possible. This chain joins TRBV29-1 and TRBJ2-1, with 8 bases lining up with TRBD2. The tail of the sequence fits TRBJ2-7 better, so the J call may be wrong. CDR1 and CDR2 from the germline V gene are SQVTM and ANQGSEA. The CDR3 length is 14 residues. For the CDR3, the DNA is TGCAGCGTTGTGGAGCGGGAGTCCTACAATGAGCAGTACTTC. This codes for CSVVERESYNEQYF.

This clonotype was picked up a small number of times. The V gene is TRBV14, the J gene TRBJ1-6; D not certain. The V and J ends lost 3 bases and 3 bases respectively, with 12 bases between them. The V gene's germline CDR1 is SGHDN and CDR2 FVKESK. The CDR3 sequence is 16 residues long. This CDR3 reads CASSHRAGIYNSPLHF. CDR3 bases: TGTGCCAGCAGCCACCGCGCGGGGATCTATAATTCACCCCTCCACTTT.

The genes are TRBV28 and TRBJ2-3, with D perhaps TRBD1 or TRBD2 (6 bases each). This CDR3 has 17 residues. V was cut by 1 base and J by 2 bases, with 16 bases left in between. Germline CDR1 MDHEN, CDR2 SYDVKM. The CDR3 DNA reads as TGTGCCAGCAGTTTATCGGGTCAGGGGACTTCCACAGATACGCAGTATTTT. Its protein is CASSLSGQGTSTDTQYF. The whole variable domain, filled in from reference TRBV28 and TRBJ2-3, reads DVKVTQSSRYLVKRTGEKVFLECVQDMDHENMFWYRQDPGLGLRLIYFSYDVKMKEKGDIPEGYSVSREKKERFSLILESASTNQTSMYLCASSLSGQGTSTDTQYFGPGTRLTVL.

This clonotype was detected many times. The chain combines TRBV12-3 or TRBV12-4 with TRBJ2-5; D is perhaps TRBD2 (6 bases). Trimming stripped 4 bases from V and 11 bases from J, with 17 bases between. The CDR3 sequence is 13 residues long. CDR3 sequence reads: CASSSASVGEQYF. DNA of the CDR3: TGTGCCAGCAGTTCTGCTAGCGTCGGTGAGCAGTACTTC.

Points on this clonotype: Compared with germline, one end of the junction differs, possibly owing to a read error. This chain joins TRBV29-1 and TRBJ1-2; D is ambiguous. The germline V gene has CDR1 SQVTM and CDR2 ANQGSEA. The CDR3 is made up of 11 amino acids. The chain's CDR3 is CSVFEGYGHTF. The CDR3 DNA is TGCAGCGTTTTTGAGGGCTATGGCCACACCTTC.